The source of this T cell receptor beta chain is a study of T cell repertoires in ileal Crohn's disease. Specified time point: neoterminal ileum biopsy at postoperative endoscopy, about 6 months after surgery. Libraries were prepared by immunoSEQ multiplex PCR; TCRdb keeps only in-frame clonotypes and omits some of them. The repertoire consists of thousands of clones, with around 70% occurring once and the leading ten covering approximately 10%. Sequencing was performed on ileal tissue. The receptor's source is an adult with Crohn's disease.

As DNA, the CDR3 is TGTGCCATCAGTGGAGGGGGGAACACCGGGGAGCTGTTTTTT. Its protein is CAISGGGNTGELFF. The chain recombines TRBV10-3 with TRBJ2-2; tentatively, D is TRBD1 (6 bases). Trimming cost V 4 bases and J 1 base, with 7 bases left between them. The CDR3 extends over 14 amino acids. The V gene's germline CDR1 is ENHRY and CDR2 SYGVKD.